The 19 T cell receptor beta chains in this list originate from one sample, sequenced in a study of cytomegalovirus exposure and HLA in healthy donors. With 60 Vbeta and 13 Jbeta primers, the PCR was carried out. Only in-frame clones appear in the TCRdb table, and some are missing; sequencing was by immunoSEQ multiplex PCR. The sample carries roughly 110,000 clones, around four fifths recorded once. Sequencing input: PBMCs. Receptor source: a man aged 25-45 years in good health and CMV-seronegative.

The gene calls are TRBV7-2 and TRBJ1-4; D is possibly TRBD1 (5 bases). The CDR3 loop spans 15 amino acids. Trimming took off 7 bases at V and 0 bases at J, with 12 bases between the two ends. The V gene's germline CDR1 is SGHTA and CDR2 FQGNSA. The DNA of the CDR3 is TGTGCCAGCACGGGGGGGGTATCAACTAATGAAAAACTGTTTTTT. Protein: CASTGGVSTNEKLFF.

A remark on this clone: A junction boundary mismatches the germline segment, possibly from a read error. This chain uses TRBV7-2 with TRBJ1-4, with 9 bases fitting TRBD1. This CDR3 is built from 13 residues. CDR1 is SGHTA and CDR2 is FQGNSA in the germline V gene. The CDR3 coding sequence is TGTGCCAGCAGCTTAGTCCCGGGACAGGGAACCCTTTTT. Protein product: CASSLVPGQGTLF.

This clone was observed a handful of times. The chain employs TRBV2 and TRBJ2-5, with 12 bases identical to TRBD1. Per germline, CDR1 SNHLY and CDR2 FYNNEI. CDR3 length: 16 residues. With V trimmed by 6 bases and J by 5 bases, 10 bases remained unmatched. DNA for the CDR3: TGTGCCAGCAGGAAGGGGGACAGGGGGCGAGAGGAGACCCAGTACTTC. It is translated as CASRKGDRGREETQYF.

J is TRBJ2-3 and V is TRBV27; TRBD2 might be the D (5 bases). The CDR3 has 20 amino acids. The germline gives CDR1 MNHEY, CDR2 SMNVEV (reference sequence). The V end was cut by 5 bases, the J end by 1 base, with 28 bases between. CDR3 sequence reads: CASSPRVARQSTARTDTQYF. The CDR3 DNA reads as TGTGCCAGCAGTCCCCGGGTAGCGAGGCAATCAACAGCACGCACAGATACGCAGTATTTT.

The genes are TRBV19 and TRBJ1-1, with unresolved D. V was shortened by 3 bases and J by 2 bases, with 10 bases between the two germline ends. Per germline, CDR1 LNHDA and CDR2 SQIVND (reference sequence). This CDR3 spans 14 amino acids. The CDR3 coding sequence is TGTGCCAGTAGTATCGTGGGCATCAACACTGAAGCTTTCTTT. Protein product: CASSIVGINTEAFF.

CDR3 residues: CASSKDGGSGSYRLHYEQYF. The CDR3 region has the DNA TGTGCCAGCAGCAAAGACGGAGGTAGCGGGAGTTACAGACTCCACTACGAGCAGTACTTC. The chain combines TRBV5-4 with TRBJ2-7; 9 nucleotides line up with TRBD2. CDR1 is SGHNT, CDR2 YYREEE, per germline (reference sequence). The CDR3 extends over 20 amino acids. V lost 4 bases and J lost 3; bases outside the gene matches: 23. The variable domain in full, completed from reference TRBV5-4 and TRBJ2-7, reads ETGVTQSPTHLIKTRGQQVTLRCSSQSGHNTVSWYQQALGQGPQFIFQYYREEENGRGNFPPRFSGLQFPNYSSELNVNALELDDSALYLCASSKDGGSGSYRLHYEQYFGPGTRLTVT.

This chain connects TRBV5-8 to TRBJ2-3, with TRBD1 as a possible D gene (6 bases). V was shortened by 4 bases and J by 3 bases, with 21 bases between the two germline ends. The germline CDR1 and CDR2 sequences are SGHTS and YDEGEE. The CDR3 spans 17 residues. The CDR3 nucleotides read TGTGCCAGCAGCGTACTACAGGGCCTGTTAAAAACAGATACGCAGTATTTT. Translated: CASSVLQGLLKTDTQYF.

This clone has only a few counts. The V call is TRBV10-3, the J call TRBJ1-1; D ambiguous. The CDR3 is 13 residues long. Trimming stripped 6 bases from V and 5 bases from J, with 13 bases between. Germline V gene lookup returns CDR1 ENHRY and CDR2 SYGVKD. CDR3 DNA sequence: TGTGCCATCAGCTCCGAGGAATCTACTGAAGCTTTCTTT. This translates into CAISSEESTEAFF.

The CDR3 sequence is CAWSVLLTGELFF. The DNA of the CDR3 is TGTGCCTGGAGTGTACTCCTCACCGGGGAGCTGTTTTTT. The rearrangement joins TRBV30 to TRBJ2-2; D unresolved. Germline assignment: CDR1 GTSNPN and CDR2 SVGIG (reference sequence). This CDR3 region has 13 residues. Between the trimmed V and J ends, which lost 0 bases and 4 bases, there was a span of 6 bases.

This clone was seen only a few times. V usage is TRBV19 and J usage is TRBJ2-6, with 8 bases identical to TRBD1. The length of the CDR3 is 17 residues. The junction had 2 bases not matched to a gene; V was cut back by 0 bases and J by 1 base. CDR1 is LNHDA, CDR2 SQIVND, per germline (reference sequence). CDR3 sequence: CASSIEGTGSGANVLTF. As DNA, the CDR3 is TGTGCCAGTAGTATAGAGGGGACAGGTTCTGGGGCCAACGTCCTGACTTTC.

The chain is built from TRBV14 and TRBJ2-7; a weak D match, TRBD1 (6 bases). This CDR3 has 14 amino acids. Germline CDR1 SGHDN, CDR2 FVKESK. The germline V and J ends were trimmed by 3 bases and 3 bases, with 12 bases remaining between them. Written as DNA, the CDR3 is TGTGCCAGCAGCCACCGGGACAAATACTACGAGCAGTACTTC. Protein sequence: CASSHRDKYYEQYF.

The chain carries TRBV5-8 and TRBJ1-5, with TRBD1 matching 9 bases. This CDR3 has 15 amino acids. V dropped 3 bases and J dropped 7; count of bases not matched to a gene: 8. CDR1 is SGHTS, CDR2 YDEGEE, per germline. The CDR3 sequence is CASSSGATGGQPQHF. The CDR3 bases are TGTGCCAGCAGCTCCGGAGCGACAGGGGGGCAGCCCCAGCATTTT.

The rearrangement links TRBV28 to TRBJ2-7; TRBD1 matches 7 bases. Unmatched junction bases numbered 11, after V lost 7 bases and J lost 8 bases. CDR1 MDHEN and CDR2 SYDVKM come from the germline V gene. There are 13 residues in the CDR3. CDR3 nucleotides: TGTGCCAGCACCCCAGGGGGAAGGGTTAAGCAGTACTTC. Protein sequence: CASTPGGRVKQYF.

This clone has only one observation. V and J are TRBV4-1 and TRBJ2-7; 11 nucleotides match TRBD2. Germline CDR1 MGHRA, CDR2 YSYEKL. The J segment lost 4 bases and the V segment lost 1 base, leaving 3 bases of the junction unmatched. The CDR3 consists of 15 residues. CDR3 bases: TGCGCCAGCAGCCAAGTAACTAGCGGGAGTTACGAGCAGTACTTC. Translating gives CASSQVTSGSYEQYF.

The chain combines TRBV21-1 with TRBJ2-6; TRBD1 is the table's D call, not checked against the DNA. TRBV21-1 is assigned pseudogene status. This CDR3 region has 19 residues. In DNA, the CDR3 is TGTGCCAGCAGCAAATGGTTAGACAGGGGGGAATCTGGGGCCAACGTCCTGACTTTC. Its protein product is CASSKWLDRGESGANVLTF.

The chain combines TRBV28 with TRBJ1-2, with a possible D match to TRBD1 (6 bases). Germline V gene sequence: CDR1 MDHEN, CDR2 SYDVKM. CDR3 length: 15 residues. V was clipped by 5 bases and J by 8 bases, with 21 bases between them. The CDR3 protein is CASSHPRLGAKGYTF. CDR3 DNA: TGTGCCAGCAGTCACCCTCGCCTGGGGGCGAAAGGCTACACCTTC.

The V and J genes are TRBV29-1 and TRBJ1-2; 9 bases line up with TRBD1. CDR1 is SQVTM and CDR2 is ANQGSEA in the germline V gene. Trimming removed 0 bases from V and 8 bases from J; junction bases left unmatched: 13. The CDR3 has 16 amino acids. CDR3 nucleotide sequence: TGCAGCGTTGAAGAGGCGGGACAGGGAAGGCTGAGGGGCTACACCTTC. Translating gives CSVEEAGQGRLRGYTF.

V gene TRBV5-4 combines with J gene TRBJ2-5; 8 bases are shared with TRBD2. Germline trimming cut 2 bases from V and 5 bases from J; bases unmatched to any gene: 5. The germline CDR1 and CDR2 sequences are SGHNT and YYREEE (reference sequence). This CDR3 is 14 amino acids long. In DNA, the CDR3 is TGTGCCAGCAGCTTCGGGGGGGGGAGGGAGACCCAGTACTTC. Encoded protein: CASSFGGGRETQYF.

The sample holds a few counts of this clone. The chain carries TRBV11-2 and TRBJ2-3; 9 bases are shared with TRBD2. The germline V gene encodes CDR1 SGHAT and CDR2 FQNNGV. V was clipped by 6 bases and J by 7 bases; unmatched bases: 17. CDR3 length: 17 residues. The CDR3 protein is CASSSPQGGLAAHTQYF. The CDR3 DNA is TGTGCCAGCAGTTCTCCCCAGGGGGGACTAGCCGCTCATACGCAGTATTTT. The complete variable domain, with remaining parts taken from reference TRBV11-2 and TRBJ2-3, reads EAGVAQSPRYKIIEKRQSVAFWCNPISGHATLYWYQQILGQGPKLLIQFQNNGVVDDSQLPKDRFSAERLKGVDSTLKIQPAKLEDSAVYLCASSSPQGGLAAHTQYFGPGTRLTVL.